This T cell receptor beta chain was recovered during a study of beta chain features in type 1 diabetes. At the level of the study: No patient-donor differences in age, gender, total cells or subset yield. Whole-study findings and limits: For Type 1 diabetes patients, all four CD4+ subsets carried TCRB CDR3s that were moderately but significantly shorter. Overrepresentation of cells with high TCR expression could result from cDNA sequencing.

One heparinised blood draw averaging around 0.12 L was given by each donor. As every portion of the isolated RNA was reverse transcribed, the sequencing read expressed TCRB transcripts. Clones were read by immunoSEQ multiplex PCR, and TCRdb kept only the in-frame ones, dropping some. The sample contains about 170,000 clones, around 7.9% of which appear only once. The CDR3 extends over 13 amino acids. V was cut by 1 base and J by 9 bases, with 13 bases left in between. In germline, CDR1 is GTSNPN, CDR2 SVGIG (reference sequence). This clone has a handful of counts. Its antigen is as yet unknown. The origin of this receptor is a young man with type 1 diabetes. The sample taken for sequencing was central memory CD4+ T cells from blood. This chain joins TRBV30 and TRBJ2-4, with a tentative D call TRBD1 (5 bases). The CDR3 is CAWSAQGRGIQYF. The CDR3 coding sequence is TGTGCCTGGAGTGCTCAGGGTAGGGGCATTCAGTACTTC.